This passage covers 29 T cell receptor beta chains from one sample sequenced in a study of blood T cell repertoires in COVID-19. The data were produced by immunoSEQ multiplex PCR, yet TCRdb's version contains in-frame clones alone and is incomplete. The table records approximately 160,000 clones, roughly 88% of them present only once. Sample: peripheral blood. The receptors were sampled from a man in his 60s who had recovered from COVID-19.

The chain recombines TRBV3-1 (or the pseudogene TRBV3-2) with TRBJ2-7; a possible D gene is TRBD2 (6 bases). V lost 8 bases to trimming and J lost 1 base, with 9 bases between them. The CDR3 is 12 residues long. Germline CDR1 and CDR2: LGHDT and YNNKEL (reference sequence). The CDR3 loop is CASGGSSYEQYF. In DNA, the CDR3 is TGTGCCAGCGGGGGGTCATCCTACGAGCAGTACTTC.

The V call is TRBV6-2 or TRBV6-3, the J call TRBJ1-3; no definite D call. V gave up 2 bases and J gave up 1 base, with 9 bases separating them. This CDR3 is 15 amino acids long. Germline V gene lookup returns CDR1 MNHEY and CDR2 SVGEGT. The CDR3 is CASSYIGGSGNTIYF. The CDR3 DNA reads TGTGCCAGCAGTTACATCGGCGGGTCTGGAAACACCATATATTTT.

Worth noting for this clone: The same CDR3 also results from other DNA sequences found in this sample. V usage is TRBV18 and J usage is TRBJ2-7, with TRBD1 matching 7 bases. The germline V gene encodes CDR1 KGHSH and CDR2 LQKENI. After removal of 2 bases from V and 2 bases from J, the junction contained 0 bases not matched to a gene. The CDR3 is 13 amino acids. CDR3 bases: TGTGCCAGCTCACCAGGGACAGCCTACGAGCAGTACTTC. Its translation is CASSPGTAYEQYF.

The CDR3 DNA sequence: TGTGCCAGCAGCGCCGGGACAGGGGATTTTGTGTCGGGCTACACCTTC. It specifies CASSAGTGDFVSGYTF. The gene calls are TRBV7-8 and TRBJ1-2, with 10 bases that match TRBD1. V lost 5 bases, J lost 8 bases, and 14 bases stayed unmatched. The CDR3 totals 16 residues. From germline, CDR1 is SGHVS and CDR2 FQNEAQ.

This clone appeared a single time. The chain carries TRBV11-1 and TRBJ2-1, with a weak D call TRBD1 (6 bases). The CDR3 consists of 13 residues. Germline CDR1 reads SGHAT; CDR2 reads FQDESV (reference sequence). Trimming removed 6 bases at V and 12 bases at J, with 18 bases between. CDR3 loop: CASRYTPGHTQFF. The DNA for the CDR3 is TGTGCCAGCAGATATACTCCGGGACACACGCAGTTCTTC.

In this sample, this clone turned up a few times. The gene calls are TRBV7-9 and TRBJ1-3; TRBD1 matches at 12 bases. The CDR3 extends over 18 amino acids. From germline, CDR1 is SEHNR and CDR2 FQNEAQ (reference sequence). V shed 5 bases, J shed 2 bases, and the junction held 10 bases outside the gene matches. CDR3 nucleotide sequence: TGTGCCAGCAGCCGCAGCGGGGACAGGGGGCACGCTGGAAACACCATATATTTT. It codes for CASSRSGDRGHAGNTIYF.

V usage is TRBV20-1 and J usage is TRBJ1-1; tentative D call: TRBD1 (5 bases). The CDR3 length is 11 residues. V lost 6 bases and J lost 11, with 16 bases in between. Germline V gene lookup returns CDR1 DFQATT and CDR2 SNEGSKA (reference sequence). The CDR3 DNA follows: TGCAGTGCAGTTCGAGAGGACAACGCTTTCTTT. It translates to CSAVREDNAFF.

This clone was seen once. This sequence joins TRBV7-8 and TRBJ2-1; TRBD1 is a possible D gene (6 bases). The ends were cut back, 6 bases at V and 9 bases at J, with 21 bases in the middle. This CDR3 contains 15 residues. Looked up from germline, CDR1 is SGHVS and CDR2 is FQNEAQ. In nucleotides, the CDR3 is TGTGCCAGCAGTTCCCGACAGGTCAGGGTCGGTGAGCAGTTCTTC. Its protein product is CASSSRQVRVGEQFF.

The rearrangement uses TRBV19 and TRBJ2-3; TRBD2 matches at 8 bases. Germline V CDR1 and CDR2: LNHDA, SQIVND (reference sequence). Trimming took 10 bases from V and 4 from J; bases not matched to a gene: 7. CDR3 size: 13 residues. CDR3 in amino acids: CATSSGGSDTQYF. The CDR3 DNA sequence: TGTGCCACCTCGAGCGGGGGCTCAGATACGCAGTATTTT. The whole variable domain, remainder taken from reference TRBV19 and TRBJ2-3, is DGGITQSPKYLFRKEGQNVTLSCEQNLNHDAMYWYRQDPGQGLRLIYYSQIVNDFQKGDIAEGYSVSREKKESFPLTVTSAQKNPTAFYLCATSSGGSDTQYFGPGTRLTVL.

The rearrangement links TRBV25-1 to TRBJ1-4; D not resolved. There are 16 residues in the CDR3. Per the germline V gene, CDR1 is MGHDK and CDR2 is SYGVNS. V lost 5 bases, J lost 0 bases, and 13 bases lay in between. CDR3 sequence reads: CASSQFSGATNEKLFF. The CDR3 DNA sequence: TGTGCCAGCAGTCAATTCAGTGGAGCAACTAATGAAAAACTGTTTTTT.

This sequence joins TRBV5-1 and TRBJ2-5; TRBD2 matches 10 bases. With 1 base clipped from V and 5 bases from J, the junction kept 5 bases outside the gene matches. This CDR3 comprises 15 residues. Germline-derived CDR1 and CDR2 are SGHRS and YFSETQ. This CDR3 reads CASSLFLAGEETQYF. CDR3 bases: TGCGCCAGCAGCTTGTTTCTAGCGGGGGAGGAGACCCAGTACTTC. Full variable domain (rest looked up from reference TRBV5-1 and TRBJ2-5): KAGVTQTPRYLIKTRGQQVTLSCSPISGHRSVSWYQQTPGQGLQFLFEYFSETQRNKGNFPGRFSGRQFSNSRSEMNVSTLELGDSALYLCASSLFLAGEETQYFGPGTRLLVL.

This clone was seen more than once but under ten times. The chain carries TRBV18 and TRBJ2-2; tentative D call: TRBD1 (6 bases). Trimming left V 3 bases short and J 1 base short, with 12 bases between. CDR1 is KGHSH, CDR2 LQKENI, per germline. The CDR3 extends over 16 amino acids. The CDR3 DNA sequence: TGTGCCAGCTCACCCCCAGAGACAGGGAACACCGGGGAGCTGTTTTTT. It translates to CASSPPETGNTGELFF. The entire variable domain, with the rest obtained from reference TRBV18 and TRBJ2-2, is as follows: NAGVMQNPRHLVRRRGQEARLRCSPMKGHSHVYWYRQLPEEGLKFMVYLQKENIIDESGMPKERFSAEFPKEGPSILRIQQVVRGDSAAYFCASSPPETGNTGELFFGEGSRLTVL.

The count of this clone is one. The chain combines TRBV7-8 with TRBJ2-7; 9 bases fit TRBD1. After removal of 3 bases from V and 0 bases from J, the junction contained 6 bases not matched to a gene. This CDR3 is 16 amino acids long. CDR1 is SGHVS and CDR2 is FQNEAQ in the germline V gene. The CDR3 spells CASSLTGTGSSYEQYF. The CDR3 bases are TGTGCCAGCAGCTTGACCGGGACAGGGAGCTCCTACGAGCAGTACTTC. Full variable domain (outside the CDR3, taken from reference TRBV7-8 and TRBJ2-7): GAGVSQSPRYKVAKRGQDVALRCDPISGHVSLFWYQQALGQGPEFLTYFQNEAQLDKSGLPSDRFFAERPEGSVSTLKIQRTQQEDSAVYLCASSLTGTGSSYEQYFGPGTRLTVT.

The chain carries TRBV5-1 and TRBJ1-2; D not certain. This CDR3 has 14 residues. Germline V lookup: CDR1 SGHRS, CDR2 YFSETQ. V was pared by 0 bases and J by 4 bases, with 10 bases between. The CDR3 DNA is TGCGCCAGCAGCTTGGAAGCTAGAGCCTATGGCTACACCTTC. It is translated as CASSLEARAYGYTF.

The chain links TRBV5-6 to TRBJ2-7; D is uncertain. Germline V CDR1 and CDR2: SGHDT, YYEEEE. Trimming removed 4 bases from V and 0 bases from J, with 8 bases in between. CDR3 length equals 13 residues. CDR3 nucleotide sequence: TGTGCCAGCAGCCCTGCGAGCTCCTACGAGCAGTACTTC. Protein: CASSPASSYEQYF.

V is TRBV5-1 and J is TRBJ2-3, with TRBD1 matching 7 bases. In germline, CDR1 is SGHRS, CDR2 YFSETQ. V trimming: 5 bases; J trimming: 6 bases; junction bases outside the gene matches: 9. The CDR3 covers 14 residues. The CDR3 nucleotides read TGCGCCAGCAGTTCTAGGACAGGCTCCGATACGCAGTATTTT. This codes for CASSSRTGSDTQYF.

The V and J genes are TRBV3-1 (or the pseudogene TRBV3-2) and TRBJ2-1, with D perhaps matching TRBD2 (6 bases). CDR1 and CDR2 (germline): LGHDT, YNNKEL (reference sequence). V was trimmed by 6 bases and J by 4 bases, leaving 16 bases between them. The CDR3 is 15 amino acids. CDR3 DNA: TGTGCCAGCAGGGCCGCGGGGCGTTGGTACAATGAGCAGTTCTTC. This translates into CASRAAGRWYNEQFF.

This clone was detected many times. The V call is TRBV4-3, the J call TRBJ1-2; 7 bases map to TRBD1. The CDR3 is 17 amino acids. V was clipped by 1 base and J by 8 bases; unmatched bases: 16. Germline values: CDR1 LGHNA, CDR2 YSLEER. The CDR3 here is CASSQALLRTGAEGYTF. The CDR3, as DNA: TGCGCCAGCAGCCAAGCCCTCCTCCGTACAGGGGCCGAGGGCTACACCTTC.

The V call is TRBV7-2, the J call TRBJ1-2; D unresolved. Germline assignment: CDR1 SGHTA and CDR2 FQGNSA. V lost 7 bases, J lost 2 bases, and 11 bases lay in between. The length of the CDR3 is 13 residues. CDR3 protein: CASTPLSNYGYTF. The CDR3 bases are TGTGCCAGCACCCCCTTATCCAACTATGGCTACACCTTC.

The CDR3 reads CASSLGGTLNTEAFF. CDR3 nucleotides: TGTGCCAGCAGCTTAGGGGGCACGTTGAACACTGAAGCTTTCTTT. The chain joins TRBV7-8 to TRBJ1-1; the D gene is possibly TRBD1 (5 bases). Per germline, CDR1 SGHVS and CDR2 FQNEAQ. CDR3 length: 15 amino acids. V was trimmed by 1 base and J by 0 bases, leaving 9 bases between them.

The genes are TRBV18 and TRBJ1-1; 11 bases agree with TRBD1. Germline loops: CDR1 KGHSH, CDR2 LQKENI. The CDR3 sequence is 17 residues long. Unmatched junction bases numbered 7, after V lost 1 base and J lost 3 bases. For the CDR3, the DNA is TGTGCCAGCTCACCACAATGGACAGGGGGCGTAGACACTGAAGCTTTCTTT. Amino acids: CASSPQWTGGVDTEAFF.

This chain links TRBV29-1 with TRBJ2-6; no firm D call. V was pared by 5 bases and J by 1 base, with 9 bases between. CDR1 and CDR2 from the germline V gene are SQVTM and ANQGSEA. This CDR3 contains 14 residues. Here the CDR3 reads CSVLTDSGANVLTF. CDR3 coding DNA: TGCAGCGTTCTGACTGATTCTGGGGCCAACGTCCTGACTTTC.

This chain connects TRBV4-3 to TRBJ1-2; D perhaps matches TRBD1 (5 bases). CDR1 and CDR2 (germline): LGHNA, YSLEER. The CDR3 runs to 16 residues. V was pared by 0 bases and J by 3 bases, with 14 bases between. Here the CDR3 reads CASSQELRDLDYGYTF. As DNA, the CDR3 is TGCGCCAGCAGCCAAGAACTGCGGGACTTGGACTATGGCTACACCTTC.

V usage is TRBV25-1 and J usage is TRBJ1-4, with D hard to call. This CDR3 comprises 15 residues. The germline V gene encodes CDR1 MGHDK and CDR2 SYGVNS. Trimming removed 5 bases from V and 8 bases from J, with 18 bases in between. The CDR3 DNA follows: TGTGCCAGCAGTCTCGTTGCGGGGATTGGGGAAAAACTGTTTTTT. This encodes CASSLVAGIGEKLFF.

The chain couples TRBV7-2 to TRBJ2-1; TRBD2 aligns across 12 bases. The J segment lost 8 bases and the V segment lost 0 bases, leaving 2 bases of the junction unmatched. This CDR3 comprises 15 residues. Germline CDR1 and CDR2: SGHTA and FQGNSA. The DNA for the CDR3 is TGTGCCAGCAGCTTAGCGACTAGCGGGGGCCATGAGCAGTTCTTC. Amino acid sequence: CASSLATSGGHEQFF.

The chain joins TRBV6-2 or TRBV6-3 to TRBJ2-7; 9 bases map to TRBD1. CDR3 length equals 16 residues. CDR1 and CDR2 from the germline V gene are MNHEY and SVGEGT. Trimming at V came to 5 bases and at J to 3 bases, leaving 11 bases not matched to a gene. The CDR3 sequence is CASSTPGQGTGYEQYF. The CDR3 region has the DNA TGTGCCAGCAGTACGCCGGGACAGGGTACTGGCTACGAGCAGTACTTC.

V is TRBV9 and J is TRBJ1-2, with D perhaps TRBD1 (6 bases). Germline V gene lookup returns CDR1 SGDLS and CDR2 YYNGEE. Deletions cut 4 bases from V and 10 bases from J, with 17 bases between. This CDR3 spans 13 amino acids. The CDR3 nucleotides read TGTGCCAGCAGCTTGTTGCAGGGGATCCCCTACACCTTC. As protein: CASSLLQGIPYTF. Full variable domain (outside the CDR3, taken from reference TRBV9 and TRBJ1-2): DSGVTQTPKHLITATGQRVTLRCSPRSGDLSVYWYQQSLDQGLQFLIQYYNGEERAKGNILERFSAQQFPDLHSELNLSSLELGDSALYFCASSLLQGIPYTFGSGTRLTVV.

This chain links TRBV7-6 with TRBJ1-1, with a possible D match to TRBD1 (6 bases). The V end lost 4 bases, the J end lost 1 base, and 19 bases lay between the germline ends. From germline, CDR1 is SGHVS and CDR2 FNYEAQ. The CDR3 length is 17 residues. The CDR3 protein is CASSSLGGHFENTEAFF. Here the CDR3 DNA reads TGTGCCAGCAGCTCTTTAGGGGGACACTTTGAGAACACTGAAGCTTTCTTT.

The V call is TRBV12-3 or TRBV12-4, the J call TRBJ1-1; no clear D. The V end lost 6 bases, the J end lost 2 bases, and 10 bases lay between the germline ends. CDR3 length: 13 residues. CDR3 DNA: TGTGCCAGCAGCCCCACAGAAAACACTGAAGCTTTCTTT. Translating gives CASSPTENTEAFF.